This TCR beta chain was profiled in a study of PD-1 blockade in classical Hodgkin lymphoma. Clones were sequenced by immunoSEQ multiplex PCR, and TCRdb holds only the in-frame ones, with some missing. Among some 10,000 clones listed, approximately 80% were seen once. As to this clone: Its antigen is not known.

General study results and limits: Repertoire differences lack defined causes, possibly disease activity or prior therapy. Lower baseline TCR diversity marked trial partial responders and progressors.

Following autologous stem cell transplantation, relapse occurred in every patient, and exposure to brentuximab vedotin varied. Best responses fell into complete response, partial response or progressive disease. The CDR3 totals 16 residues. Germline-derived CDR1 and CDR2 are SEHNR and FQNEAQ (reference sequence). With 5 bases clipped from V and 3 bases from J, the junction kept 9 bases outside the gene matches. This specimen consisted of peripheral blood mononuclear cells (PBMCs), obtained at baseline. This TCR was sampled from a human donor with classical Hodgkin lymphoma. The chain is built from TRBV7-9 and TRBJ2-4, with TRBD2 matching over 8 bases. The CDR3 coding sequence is TGTGCCAGCAGCCCGGCCGGGAGGGAGGACAAAAACATTCAGTACTTC. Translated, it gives CASSPAGREDKNIQYF.